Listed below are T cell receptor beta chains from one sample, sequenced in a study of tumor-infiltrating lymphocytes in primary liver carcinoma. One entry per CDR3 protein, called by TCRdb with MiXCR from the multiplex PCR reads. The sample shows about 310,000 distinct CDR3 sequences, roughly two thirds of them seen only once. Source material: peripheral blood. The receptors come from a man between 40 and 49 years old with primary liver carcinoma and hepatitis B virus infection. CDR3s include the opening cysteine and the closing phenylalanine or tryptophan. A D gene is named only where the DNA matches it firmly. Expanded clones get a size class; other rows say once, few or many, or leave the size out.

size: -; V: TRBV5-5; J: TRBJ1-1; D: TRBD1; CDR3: CASSKTGVNTEAFF; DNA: TGTGCCAGCAGCAAAACAGGGGTGAACACTGAAGCTTTCTTT
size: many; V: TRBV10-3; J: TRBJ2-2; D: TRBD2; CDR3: CAISEGTSGSPGELFF; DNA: TGTGCCATCAGTGAAGGGACTAGCGGGAGTCCCGGGGAGCTGTTTTTT
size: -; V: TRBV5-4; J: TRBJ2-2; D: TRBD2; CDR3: CASSLGPAGGDTGELCF; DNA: TGTGCCAGCAGCTTAGGCCCAGCGGGAGGGGACACCGGGGAGCTGTGTTTT
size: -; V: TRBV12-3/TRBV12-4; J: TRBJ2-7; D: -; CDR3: CASSSTIRGYEQYF; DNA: TGTGCCAGCAGTTCAACAATACGTGGCTACGAGCAGTACTTC
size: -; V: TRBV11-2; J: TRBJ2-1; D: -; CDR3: CASSLSAVGDAQFF; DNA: TGTGCTAGCAGCTTATCCGCGGTGGGGGATGCGCAGTTCTTC
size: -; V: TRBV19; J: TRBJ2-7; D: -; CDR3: CASSTQVPGEDSEQYF; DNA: TGTGCCAGTAGTACCCAGGTGCCCGGCGAGGATAGCGAGCAGTACTTC
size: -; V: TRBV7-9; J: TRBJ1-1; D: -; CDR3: CASSRQVEALF; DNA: TGTGCCAGCAGCCGACAGGTTGAAGCTCTCTTT
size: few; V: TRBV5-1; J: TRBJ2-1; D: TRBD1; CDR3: CASSLPQSTGIRFF; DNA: TGCGCCAGCAGCTTGCCCCAATCGACAGGGATCCGGTTCTTC
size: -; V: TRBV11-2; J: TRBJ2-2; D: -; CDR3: CASSLDWSGTTGMLFF; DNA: TGTGCCAGCAGCTTAGATTGGAGTGGTACTACCGGGATGCTGTTTTTT
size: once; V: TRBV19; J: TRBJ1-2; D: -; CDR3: CASRPSDRTAYGYTF; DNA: TGTGCCAGTCGTCCATCGGATCGGACAGCCTATGGCTACACCTTC
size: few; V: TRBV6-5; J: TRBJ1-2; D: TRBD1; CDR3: CASSQGQHNYGYTF; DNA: TGTGCCAGCAGCCAGGGACAGCATAACTATGGCTACACCTTC
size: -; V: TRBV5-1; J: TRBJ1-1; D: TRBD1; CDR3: CASSGPGTGVLTEAFF; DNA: TGCGCCAGCAGCGGACCCGGGACAGGGGTTTTGACTGAAGCTTTCTTT